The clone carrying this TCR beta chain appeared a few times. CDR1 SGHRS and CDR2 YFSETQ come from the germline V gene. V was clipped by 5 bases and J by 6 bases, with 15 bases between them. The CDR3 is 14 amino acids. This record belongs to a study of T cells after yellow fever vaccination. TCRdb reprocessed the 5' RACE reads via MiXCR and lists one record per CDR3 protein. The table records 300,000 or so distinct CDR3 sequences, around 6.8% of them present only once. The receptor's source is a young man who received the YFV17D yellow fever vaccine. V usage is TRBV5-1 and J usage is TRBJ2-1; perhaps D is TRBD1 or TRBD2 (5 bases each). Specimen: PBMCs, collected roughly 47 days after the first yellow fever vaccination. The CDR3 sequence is CASRLGVVPNEQFF. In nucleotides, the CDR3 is TGCGCCAGCAGACTAGGGGTGGTCCCCAATGAGCAGTTCTTC.